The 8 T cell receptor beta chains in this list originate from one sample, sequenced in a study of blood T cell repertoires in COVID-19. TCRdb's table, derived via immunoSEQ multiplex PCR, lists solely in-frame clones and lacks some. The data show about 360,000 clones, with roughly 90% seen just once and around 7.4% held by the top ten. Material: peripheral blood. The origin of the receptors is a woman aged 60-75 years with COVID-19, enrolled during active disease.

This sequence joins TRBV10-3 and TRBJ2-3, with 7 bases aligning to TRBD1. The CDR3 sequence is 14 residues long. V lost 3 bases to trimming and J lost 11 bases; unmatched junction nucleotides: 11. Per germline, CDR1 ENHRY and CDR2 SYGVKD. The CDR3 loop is CAISDPEGSGGQYF. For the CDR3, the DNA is TGTGCCATCAGTGATCCCGAAGGTTCAGGGGGGCAGTATTTT.

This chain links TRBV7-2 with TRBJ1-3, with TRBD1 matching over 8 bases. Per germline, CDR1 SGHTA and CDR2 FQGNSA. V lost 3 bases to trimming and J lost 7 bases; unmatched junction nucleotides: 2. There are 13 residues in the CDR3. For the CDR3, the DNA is TGTGCCAGCAGCTTCGGACAGGGCAACACCATATATTTT. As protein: CASSFGQGNTIYF.

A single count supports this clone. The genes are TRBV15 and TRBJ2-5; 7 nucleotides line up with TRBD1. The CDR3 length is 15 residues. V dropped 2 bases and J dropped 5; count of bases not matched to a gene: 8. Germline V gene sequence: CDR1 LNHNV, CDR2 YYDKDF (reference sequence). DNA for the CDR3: TGTGCCACCAGCAGAACTCAAGGACAGGTGGAGACCCAGTACTTC. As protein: CATSRTQGQVETQYF.

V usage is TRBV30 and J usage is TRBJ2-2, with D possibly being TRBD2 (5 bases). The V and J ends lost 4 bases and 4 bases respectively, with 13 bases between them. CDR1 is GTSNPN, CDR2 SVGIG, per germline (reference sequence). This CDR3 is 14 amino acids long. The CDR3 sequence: CAWNHMAGTGELFF. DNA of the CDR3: TGTGCCTGGAACCATATGGCGGGCACCGGGGAGCTGTTTTTT.

CDR3 amino acids: CASAVDPRRINEKLFF. CDR3 coding DNA: TGTGCCTCAGCAGTTGACCCCCGGCGGATTAATGAAAAACTGTTTTTT. The chain is built from TRBV21-1 and TRBJ1-4. TRBV21-1 is a listed pseudogene. The CDR3 totals 16 residues.

The DNA of the CDR3 is TGTGCCAGCAGTTTGCGGGGTACCTCCTACGAGCAGTACTTC. Amino acid sequence: CASSLRGTSYEQYF. The V and J genes are TRBV2 and TRBJ2-7; possible D gene TRBD2, 6 bases. CDR1 is SNHLY, CDR2 FYNNEI, per germline. CDR3 length: 14 residues. Trimming shortened V by 5 bases and J by 0 bases, and 11 bases separated the two germline ends. Drawing the rest from reference TRBV2 and TRBJ2-7, the complete variable domain is EPEVTQTPSHQVTQMGQEVILRCVPISNHLYFYWYRQILGQKVEFLVSFYNNEISEKSEIFDDQFSVERPDGSNFTLKIRSTKLEDSAMYFCASSLRGTSYEQYFGPGTRLTVT.

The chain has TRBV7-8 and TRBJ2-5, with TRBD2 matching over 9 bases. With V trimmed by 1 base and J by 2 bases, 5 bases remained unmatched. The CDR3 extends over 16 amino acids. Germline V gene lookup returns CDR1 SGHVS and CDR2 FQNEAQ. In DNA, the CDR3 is TGTGCCAGCAGCTTAGTCCGACTAGCGGCTCAAGAGACCCAGTACTTC. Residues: CASSLVRLAAQETQYF. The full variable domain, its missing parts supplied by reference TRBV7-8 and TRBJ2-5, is GAGVSQSPRYKVAKRGQDVALRCDPISGHVSLFWYQQALGQGPEFLTYFQNEAQLDKSGLPSDRFFAERPEGSVSTLKIQRTQQEDSAVYLCASSLVRLAAQETQYFGPGTRLLVL.

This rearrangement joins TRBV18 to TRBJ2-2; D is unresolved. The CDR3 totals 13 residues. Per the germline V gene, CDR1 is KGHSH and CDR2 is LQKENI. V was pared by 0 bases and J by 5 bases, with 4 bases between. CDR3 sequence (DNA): TGTGCCAGCTCACCACCTATTACCGGGGAGCTGTTTTTT. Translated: CASSPPITGELFF.